One T cell receptor beta chain is described in this entry. This record belongs to a study of OX40 agonist ivuxolimab in advanced cancers. Germline CDR1 and CDR2: GTSNPN and SVGIG (reference sequence). V gave up 5 bases and J gave up 6 bases; unmatched junction bases: 12. This CDR3 comprises 15 residues. TCRdb's table, derived via immunoSEQ multiplex PCR, lists solely in-frame clones and lacks some. The data hold tens of thousands of clones, with around 91% observed a single time. The source is an adult with an advanced solid tumor such as melanoma, head and neck, liver or kidney cancer. V gene TRBV30 combines with J gene TRBJ2-1; 8 nucleotides agree with TRBD1. The specimen comprised CD4+ or CD8+ T cells sorted from blood, sampled in a trial of the OX40 agonist ivuxolimab. The CDR3 region has the DNA TGTGCCTGGCTCCCGGGACAGGACCTCTCCAATGAGCAGTTCTTC. Its translation is CAWLPGQDLSNEQFF.